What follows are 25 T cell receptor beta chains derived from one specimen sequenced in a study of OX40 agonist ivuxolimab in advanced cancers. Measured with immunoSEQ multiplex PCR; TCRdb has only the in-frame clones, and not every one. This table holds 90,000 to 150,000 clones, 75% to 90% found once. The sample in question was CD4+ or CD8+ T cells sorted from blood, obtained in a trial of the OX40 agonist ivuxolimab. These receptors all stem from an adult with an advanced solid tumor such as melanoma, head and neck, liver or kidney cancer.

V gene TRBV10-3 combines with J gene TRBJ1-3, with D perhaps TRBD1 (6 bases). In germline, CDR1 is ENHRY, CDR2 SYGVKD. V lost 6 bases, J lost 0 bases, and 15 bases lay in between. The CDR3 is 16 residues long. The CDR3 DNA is TGTGCCATCAGCCCTTCACAGGGCCCCTCTGGAAACACCATATATTTT. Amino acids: CAISPSQGPSGNTIYF.

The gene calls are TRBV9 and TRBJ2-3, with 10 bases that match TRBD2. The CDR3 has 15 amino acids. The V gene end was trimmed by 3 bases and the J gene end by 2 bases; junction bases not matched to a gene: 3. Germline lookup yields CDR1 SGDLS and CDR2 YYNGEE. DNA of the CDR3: TGTGCCAGCAGCGGGGGACTAGCGACCACAGATACGCAGTATTTT. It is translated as CASSGGLATTDTQYF.

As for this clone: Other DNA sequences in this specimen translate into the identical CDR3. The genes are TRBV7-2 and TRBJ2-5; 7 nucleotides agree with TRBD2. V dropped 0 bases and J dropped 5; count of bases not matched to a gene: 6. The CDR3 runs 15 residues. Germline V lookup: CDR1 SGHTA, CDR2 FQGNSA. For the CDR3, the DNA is TGTGCCAGCAGCTTAGCATCTGCCGGGGGGGAGACCCAGTACTTC. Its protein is CASSLASAGGETQYF. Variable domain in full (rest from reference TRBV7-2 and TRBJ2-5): GAGVSQSPSNKVTEKGKDVELRCDPISGHTALYWYRQSLGQGLEFLIYFQGNSAPDKSGLPSDRFSAERTGGSVSTLTIQRTQQEDSAVYLCASSLASAGGETQYFGPGTRLLVL.

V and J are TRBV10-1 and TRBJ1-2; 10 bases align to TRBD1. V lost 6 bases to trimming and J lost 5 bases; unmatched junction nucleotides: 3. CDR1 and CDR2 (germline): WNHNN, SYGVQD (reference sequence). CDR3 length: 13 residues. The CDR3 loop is CASSPGQGYGYTF. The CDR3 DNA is TGCGCCAGCAGCCCGGGACAGGGGTATGGCTACACCTTC.

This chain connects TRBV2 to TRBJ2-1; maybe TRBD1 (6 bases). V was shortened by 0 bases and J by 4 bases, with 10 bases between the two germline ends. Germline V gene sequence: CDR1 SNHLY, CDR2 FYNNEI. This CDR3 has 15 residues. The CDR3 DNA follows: TGTGCCAGCAGTGAAGCGTGGACAGTGTACAATGAGCAGTTCTTC. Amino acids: CASSEAWTVYNEQFF.

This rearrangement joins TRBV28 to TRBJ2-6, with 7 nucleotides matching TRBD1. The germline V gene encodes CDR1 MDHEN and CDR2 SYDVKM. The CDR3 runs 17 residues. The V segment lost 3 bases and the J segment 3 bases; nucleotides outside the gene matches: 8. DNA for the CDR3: TGTGCCAGCAGTTTGACAGGGTTCCTCGGTGGGGCCAACGTCCTGACTTTC. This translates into CASSLTGFLGGANVLTF.

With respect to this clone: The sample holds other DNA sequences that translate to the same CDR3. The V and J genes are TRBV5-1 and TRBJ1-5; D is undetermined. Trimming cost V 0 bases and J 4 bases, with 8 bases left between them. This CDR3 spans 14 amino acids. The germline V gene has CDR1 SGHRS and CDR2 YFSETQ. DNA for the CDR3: TGCGCCAGCAGCTTGGCGGGAGGTAATCAGCCCCAGCATTTT. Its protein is CASSLAGGNQPQHF.

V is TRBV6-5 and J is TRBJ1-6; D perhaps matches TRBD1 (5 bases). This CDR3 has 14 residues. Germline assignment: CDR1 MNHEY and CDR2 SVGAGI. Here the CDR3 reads CGSRDGSYNSPLHF. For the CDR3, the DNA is TGTGGGTCACGGGACGGCTCCTATAATTCACCCCTCCACTTT.

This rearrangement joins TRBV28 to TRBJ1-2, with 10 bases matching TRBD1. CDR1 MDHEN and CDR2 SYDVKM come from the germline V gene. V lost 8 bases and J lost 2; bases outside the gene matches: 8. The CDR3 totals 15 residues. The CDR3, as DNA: TGTGCCAGCTGTACCGGGACAGGGGTGAACTATGGCTACACCTTC. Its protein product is CASCTGTGVNYGYTF.

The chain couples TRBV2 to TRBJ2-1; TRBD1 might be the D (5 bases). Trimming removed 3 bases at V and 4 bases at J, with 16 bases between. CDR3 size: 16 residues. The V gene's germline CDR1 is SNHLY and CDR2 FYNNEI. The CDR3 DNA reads TGTGCCAGCAGTGAGGGAAGTATACAGGAGTACAATGAGCAGTTCTTC. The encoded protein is CASSEGSIQEYNEQFF.

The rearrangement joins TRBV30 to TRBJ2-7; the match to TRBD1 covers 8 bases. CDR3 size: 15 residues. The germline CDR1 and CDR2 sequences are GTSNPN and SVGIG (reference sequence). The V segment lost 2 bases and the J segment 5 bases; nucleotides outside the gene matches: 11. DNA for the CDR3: TGTGCCTGGAGTTTTGGGCTGGGGACAGGTAACGAGCAGTACTTC. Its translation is CAWSFGLGTGNEQYF. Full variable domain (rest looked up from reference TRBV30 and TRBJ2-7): SQTIHQWPATLVQPVGSPLSLECTVEGTSNPNLYWYRQAAGRGLQLLFYSVGIGQISSEVPQNLSASRPQDRQFILSSKKLLLSDSGFYLCAWSFGLGTGNEQYFGPGTRLTVT.

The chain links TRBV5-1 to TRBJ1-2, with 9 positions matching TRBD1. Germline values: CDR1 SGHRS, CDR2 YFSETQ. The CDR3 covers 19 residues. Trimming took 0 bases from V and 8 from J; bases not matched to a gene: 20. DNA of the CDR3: TGCGCCAGCAGCTTGGAATATGGGACAGGGAAGGATTACTTTGGGGGCTACACCTTC. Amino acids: CASSLEYGTGKDYFGGYTF.

The CDR3 bases are TGTGCCAGCAGCTCGTACACTAGCGGGGGCGAAGAGACCCAGTACTTC. Amino acid sequence: CASSSYTSGGEETQYF. The rearrangement links TRBV7-2 to TRBJ2-5; 11 bases agree with TRBD2. Looked up from germline, CDR1 is SGHTA and CDR2 is FQGNSA. Trimming took 4 bases from V and 3 from J; bases not matched to a gene: 7. The CDR3 totals 16 residues.

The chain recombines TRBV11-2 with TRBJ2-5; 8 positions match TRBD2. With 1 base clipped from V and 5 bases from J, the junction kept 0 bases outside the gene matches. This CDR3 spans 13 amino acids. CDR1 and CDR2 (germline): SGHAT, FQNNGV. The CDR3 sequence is CASSLGLAETQYF. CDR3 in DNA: TGTGCCAGCAGCTTAGGACTAGCGGAGACCCAGTACTTC. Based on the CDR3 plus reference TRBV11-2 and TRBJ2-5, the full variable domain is EAGVAQSPRYKIIEKRQSVAFWCNPISGHATLYWYQQILGQGPKLLIQFQNNGVVDDSQLPKDRFSAERLKGVDSTLKIQPAKLEDSAVYLCASSLGLAETQYFGPGTRLLVL.

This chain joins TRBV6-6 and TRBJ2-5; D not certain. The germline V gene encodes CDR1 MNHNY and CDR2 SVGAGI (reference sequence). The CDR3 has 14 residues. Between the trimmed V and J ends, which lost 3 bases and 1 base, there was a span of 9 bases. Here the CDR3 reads CASSYMAAQETQYF. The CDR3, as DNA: TGTGCCAGCAGTTATATGGCGGCCCAAGAGACCCAGTACTTC.

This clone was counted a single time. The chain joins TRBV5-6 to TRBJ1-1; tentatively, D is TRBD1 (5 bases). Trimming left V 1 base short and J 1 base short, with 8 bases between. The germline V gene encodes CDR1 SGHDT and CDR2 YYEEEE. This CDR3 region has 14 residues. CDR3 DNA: TGTGCCAGCAGCTTGCGCACAGGGAACACTGAAGCTTTCTTT. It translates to CASSLRTGNTEAFF.

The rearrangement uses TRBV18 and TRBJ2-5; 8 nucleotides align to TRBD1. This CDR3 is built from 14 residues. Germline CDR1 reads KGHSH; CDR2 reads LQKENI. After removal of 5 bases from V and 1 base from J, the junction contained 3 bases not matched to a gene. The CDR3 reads CASSFTGGQETQYF. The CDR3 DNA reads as TGTGCCAGCTCATTTACAGGGGGCCAAGAGACCCAGTACTTC.

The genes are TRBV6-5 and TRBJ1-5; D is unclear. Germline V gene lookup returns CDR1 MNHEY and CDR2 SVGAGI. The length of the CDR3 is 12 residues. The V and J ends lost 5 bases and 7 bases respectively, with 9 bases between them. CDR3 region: CASSRRGQPQHF. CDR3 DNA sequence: TGTGCCAGCAGTCGTCGAGGGCAGCCCCAGCATTTT.

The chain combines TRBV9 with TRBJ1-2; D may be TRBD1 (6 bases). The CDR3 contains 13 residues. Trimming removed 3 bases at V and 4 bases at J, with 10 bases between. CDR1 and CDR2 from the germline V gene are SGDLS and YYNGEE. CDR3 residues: CASSEDSLYGYTF. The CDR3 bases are TGTGCCAGCAGCGAGGACAGCCTCTATGGCTACACCTTC.

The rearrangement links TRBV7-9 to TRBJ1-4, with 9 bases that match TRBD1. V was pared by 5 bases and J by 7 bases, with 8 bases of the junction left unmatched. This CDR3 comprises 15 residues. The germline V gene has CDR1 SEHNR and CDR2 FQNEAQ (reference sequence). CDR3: CASSTHRGQFEKLFF. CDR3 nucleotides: TGTGCCAGCAGCACACACAGGGGGCAGTTTGAAAAACTGTTTTTT.

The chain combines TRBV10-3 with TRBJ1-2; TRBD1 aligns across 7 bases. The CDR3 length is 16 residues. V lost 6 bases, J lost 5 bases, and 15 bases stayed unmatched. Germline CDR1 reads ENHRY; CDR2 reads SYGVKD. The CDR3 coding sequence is TGTGCCATCAGGGGCCCTGGTACCACAGGGGAGTATGGCTACACCTTC. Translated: CAIRGPGTTGEYGYTF.

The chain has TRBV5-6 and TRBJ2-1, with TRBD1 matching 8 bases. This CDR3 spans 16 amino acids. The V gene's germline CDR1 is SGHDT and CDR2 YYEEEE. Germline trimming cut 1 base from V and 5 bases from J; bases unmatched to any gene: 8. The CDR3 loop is CASSLSGQGHHNEQFF. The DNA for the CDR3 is TGTGCCAGCAGCTTGTCCGGACAGGGTCACCACAATGAGCAGTTCTTC. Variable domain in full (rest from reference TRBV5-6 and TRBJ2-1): DAGVTQSPTHLIKTRGQQVTLRCSPKSGHDTVSWYQQALGQGPQFIFQYYEEEERQRGNFPDRFSGHQFPNYSSELNVNALLLGDSALYLCASSLSGQGHHNEQFFGPGTRLTVL.

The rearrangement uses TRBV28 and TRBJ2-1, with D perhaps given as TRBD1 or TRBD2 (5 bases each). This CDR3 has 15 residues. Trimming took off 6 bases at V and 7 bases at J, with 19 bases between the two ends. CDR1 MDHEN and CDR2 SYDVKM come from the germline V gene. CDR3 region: CASRSSGPRRNEQFF. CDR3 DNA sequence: TGTGCCAGCAGAAGTTCGGGGCCAAGGAGGAATGAGCAGTTCTTC.

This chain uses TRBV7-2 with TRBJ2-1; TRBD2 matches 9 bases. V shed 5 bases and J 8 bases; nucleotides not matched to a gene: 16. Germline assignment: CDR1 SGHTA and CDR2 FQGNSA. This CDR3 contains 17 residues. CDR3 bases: TGTGCCAGCAGCCAACAGGGCTCTCGCGGGGGGGCGGATGAGCAGTTCTTC. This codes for CASSQQGSRGGADEQFF.

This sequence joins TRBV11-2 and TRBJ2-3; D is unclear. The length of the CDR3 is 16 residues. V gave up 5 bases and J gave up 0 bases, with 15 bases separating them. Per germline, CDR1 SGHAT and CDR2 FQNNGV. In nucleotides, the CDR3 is TGTGCCAGCAGCCCCCCGCCGTCTTCTAGCACAGATACGCAGTATTTT. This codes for CASSPPPSSSTDTQYF.